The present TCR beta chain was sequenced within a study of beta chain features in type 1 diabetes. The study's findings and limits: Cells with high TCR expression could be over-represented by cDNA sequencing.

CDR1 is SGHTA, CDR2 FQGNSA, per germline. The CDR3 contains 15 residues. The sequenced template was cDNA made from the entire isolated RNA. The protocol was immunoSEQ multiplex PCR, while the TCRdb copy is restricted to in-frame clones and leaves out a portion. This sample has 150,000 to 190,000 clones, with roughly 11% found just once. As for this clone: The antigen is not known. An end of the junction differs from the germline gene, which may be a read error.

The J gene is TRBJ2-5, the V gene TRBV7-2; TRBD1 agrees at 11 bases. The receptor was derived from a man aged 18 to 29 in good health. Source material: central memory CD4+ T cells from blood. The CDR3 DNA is TGCGCCAGCAGCCGGACAGGGGGCTCGACAGAGACCCAGTACTTC. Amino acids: CASSRTGGSTETQYF. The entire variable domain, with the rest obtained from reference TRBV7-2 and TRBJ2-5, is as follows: GAGVSQSPSNKVTEKGKDVELRCDPISGHTALYWYRQSLGQGLEFLIYFQGNSAPDKSGLPSDRFSAERTGGSVSTLTIQRTQQEDSAVYLCASSRTGGSTETQYFGPGTRLLVL.